A single sample gave rise to the 27 T cell receptor beta chains below, sequenced in a study of Ad26.COV2.S vaccination and SARS-CoV-2 variants. Assay used: immunoSEQ multiplex PCR; TCRdb lists only in-frame clones, some missing. The sample contains roughly 270,000 clones, approximately 89% of which appear only once. The treatment denotes: roughly 18 received Ad26.COV2.S at low or high dose, single or two shots; about 5 received placebo; per-sample allocation not given. Day 63 following the first vaccine or placebo injection was when the samples were taken. The sample here was peripheral blood, taken in a trial of Ad26.COV2.S vaccine versus placebo. Receptor source: a person between 18 and 59 years old who received the Ad26.COV2.S COVID-19 vaccine or a placebo.

In its sample, this clone was seen once. This rearrangement joins TRBV4-2 to TRBJ1-2, with 9 nucleotides matching TRBD1. This CDR3 is built from 15 residues. Germline trimming cut 0 bases from V and 6 bases from J; bases unmatched to any gene: 5. Germline CDR1 and CDR2: LGHNA and YNFKEQ. Here the CDR3 DNA reads TGTGCCAGCAGCCAAGAAACAGGGGGCGCGCATGGCTACACCTTC. Residues: CASSQETGGAHGYTF.

The chain recombines TRBV30 with TRBJ1-2; 9 nucleotides line up with TRBD1. The germline V gene encodes CDR1 GTSNPN and CDR2 SVGIG (reference sequence). Trimming took 1 base from V and 6 from J; bases not matched to a gene: 3. The CDR3 is 13 residues long. The CDR3 protein is CAWSGTGADGYTF. CDR3 DNA sequence: TGTGCCTGGAGTGGGACAGGGGCTGATGGCTACACCTTC.

The chain has TRBV29-1 and TRBJ1-5, with D uncertain. Deletions cut 5 bases from V and 4 bases from J, with 15 bases between. CDR3 size: 14 residues. CDR1 and CDR2 from the germline V gene are SQVTM and ANQGSEA. The CDR3 loop reads CSVIGTDPNQPQHF. The DNA for the CDR3 is TGCAGCGTTATAGGAACAGACCCTAATCAGCCCCAGCATTTT. Using reference TRBV29-1 and TRBJ1-5 for the parts outside the CDR3, the full variable domain is SAVISQKPSRDICQRGTSLTIQCQVDSQVTMMFWYRQQPGQSLTLIATANQGSEATYESGFVIDKFPISRPNLTFSTLTVSNMSPEDSSIYLCSVIGTDPNQPQHFGDGTRLSIL.

This rearrangement joins TRBV19 to TRBJ2-2, with D hard to call. The ends were cut back, 6 bases at V and 3 bases at J, with 5 bases in the middle. Germline V lookup: CDR1 LNHDA, CDR2 SQIVND (reference sequence). The CDR3 runs 12 residues. The CDR3 DNA sequence: TGTGCCAGTAGAACATACACCGGGGAGCTGTTTTTT. Amino acid sequence: CASRTYTGELFF.

The chain has TRBV5-6 and TRBJ2-1, with D perhaps matching TRBD1 or TRBD2 (5 bases each). Trimming stripped 4 bases from V and 2 bases from J, with 22 bases between. The length of the CDR3 is 18 residues. From germline, CDR1 is SGHDT and CDR2 YYEEEE. DNA of the CDR3: TGTGCCAGCAGCGTATCTCCCGGAAAGGGACGCACCTACAATGAGCAGTTCTTC. Protein product: CASSVSPGKGRTYNEQFF.

The chain links TRBV5-1 to TRBJ1-3; D is undetermined. The CDR3 sequence is 15 residues long. Looked up from germline, CDR1 is SGHRS and CDR2 is YFSETQ. Trimming took off 0 bases at V and 4 bases at J, with 11 bases between the two ends. The CDR3 sequence: CASSLGGYGGNTIYF. CDR3 bases: TGCGCCAGCAGCTTGGGAGGGTACGGAGGAAACACCATATATTTT.

The chain recombines TRBV19 with TRBJ1-6; a weak D match, TRBD1 (6 bases). Germline CDR1 and CDR2: LNHDA and SQIVND (reference sequence). Trimming removed 6 bases at V and 5 bases at J, with 11 bases between. The CDR3 sequence is 14 residues long. For the CDR3, the DNA is TGTGCCAGTAGGGGCACAGGGAATAATTCACCCCTCCACTTT. Protein sequence: CASRGTGNNSPLHF.

This chain joins TRBV18 and TRBJ2-5; 8 bases align to TRBD2. V lost 3 bases and J lost 3; bases outside the gene matches: 12. CDR1 and CDR2 from the germline V gene are KGHSH and LQKENI. This CDR3 comprises 17 residues. The CDR3 here is CASSPQPGLEGKETQYF. The CDR3 region has the DNA TGTGCCAGCTCACCGCAACCGGGACTAGAGGGGAAAGAGACCCAGTACTTC.

This chain connects TRBV27 to TRBJ2-7; maybe TRBD1 (6 bases). The V end was cut by 0 bases, the J end by 6 bases, with 6 bases between. CDR1 and CDR2 from the germline V gene are MNHEY and SMNVEV (reference sequence). CDR3 length equals 12 residues. The chain's CDR3 is CASSLSGGEQYF. The CDR3, as DNA: TGTGCCAGCAGTTTATCAGGGGGCGAGCAGTACTTC.

The chain links TRBV6-5 to TRBJ1-3; D call uncertain. This CDR3 has 15 amino acids. The germline V gene has CDR1 MNHEY and CDR2 SVGAGI. V lost 6 bases and J 0 bases, leaving 12 bases between the germline ends. The CDR3 region has the DNA TGTGCCAGCAGACCCCCCCGCAGCTCTGGAAACACCATATATTTT. It encodes CASRPPRSSGNTIYF.

The V call is TRBV4-3, the J call TRBJ2-5; possible D gene TRBD1, 6 bases. Germline CDR1 and CDR2: LGHNA and YSLEER. V lost 5 bases and J 5 bases, leaving 24 bases between the germline ends. The CDR3 has 17 amino acids. This CDR3 is CASSESPYGGAAETQYF. The DNA of the CDR3 is TGCGCCAGCAGCGAAAGTCCTTATGGGGGCGCCGCGGAGACCCAGTACTTC.

The chain uses TRBV15 and TRBJ2-3, with a possible D match to TRBD1 (6 bases). The CDR3 is 14 residues long. The ends were cut back, 6 bases at V and 2 bases at J, with 12 bases in the middle. Germline values: CDR1 LNHNV, CDR2 YYDKDF (reference sequence). CDR3 DNA: TGTGCCACCAGGGGGGCTTGGACCACAGATACGCAGTATTTT. Its translation: CATRGAWTTDTQYF.

This clone was seen a single time. The chain joins TRBV4-1 to TRBJ2-7, with 7 nucleotides matching TRBD2. The V gene's germline CDR1 is MGHRA and CDR2 YSYEKL. V was pared by 1 base and J by 6 bases, with 3 bases of the junction left unmatched. The CDR3 totals 13 residues. The CDR3 DNA follows: TGCGCCAGCAGCCAAGGCAGGGAGGGCGAGCAGTACTTC. This encodes CASSQGREGEQYF.

The J gene is TRBJ1-6, the V gene TRBV2; 8 positions agree with TRBD1. The CDR3 length is 14 residues. With 6 bases clipped from V and 7 bases from J, the junction kept 5 bases outside the gene matches. Looked up from germline, CDR1 is SNHLY and CDR2 is FYNNEI. CDR3 amino acids: CASRTGVENSPLHF. CDR3 in DNA: TGTGCCAGCAGGACAGGGGTGGAAAATTCACCCCTCCACTTT.

V usage is TRBV7-9 and J usage is TRBJ2-1, with D unclear. The CDR3 length is 14 residues. Germline CDR1 is SEHNR and CDR2 is FQNEAQ (reference sequence). Trimming shortened V by 0 bases and J by 9 bases, and 12 bases separated the two germline ends. The CDR3 reads CASSLAIQFSEQFF. The CDR3 DNA sequence: TGTGCCAGCAGCTTAGCGATACAGTTCAGTGAGCAGTTCTTC.

The genes are TRBV4-2 and TRBJ2-7; TRBD2 agrees at 10 bases. Trimming removed 2 bases from V and 5 bases from J; junction bases left unmatched: 15. This CDR3 contains 18 residues. The V gene's germline CDR1 is LGHNA and CDR2 YNFKEQ. CDR3: CASSQSLSSGSLSDEQYF. The CDR3 nucleotides are TGTGCCAGCAGCCAATCTCTCTCTAGCGGGAGTTTGAGCGACGAGCAGTACTTC.

V and J are TRBV7-2 and TRBJ2-5; maybe TRBD1 (5 bases). The CDR3 covers 14 residues. Germline values: CDR1 SGHTA, CDR2 FQGNSA. Trimming left V 1 base short and J 7 bases short, with 13 bases between. The CDR3 coding sequence is TGTGCCAGCAGCTTAGTCCTAGTAAGGGGGACCCAGTACTTC. The encoded protein is CASSLVLVRGTQYF.

The chain employs TRBV7-6 and TRBJ2-5; weak D call: TRBD2 (6 bases). Trimming stripped 5 bases from V and 2 bases from J, with 18 bases between. This CDR3 is built from 16 residues. Germline V CDR1 and CDR2: SGHVS, FNYEAQ. The DNA for the CDR3 is TGTGCCAGCAGCCAGCAAGGTGTGGGACTTCAAGAGACCCAGTACTTC. Protein: CASSQQGVGLQETQYF.

The rearrangement links TRBV9 to TRBJ1-4; 9 bases fit TRBD1. Trimming took 0 bases from V and 8 from J; bases not matched to a gene: 8. The length of the CDR3 is 16 residues. The germline V gene has CDR1 SGDLS and CDR2 YYNGEE. The CDR3 loop reads CASSVGDREDGEKLFF. As DNA, the CDR3 is TGTGCCAGCAGCGTAGGGGACAGGGAGGACGGAGAAAAACTGTTTTTT.

V gene TRBV6-4 combines with J gene TRBJ1-1; D uncertain. Trimming removed 8 bases at V and 3 bases at J, with 13 bases between. CDR3 length: 13 residues. Germline V CDR1 and CDR2: MRHNA, SNTAGT. The CDR3: CASPSKADTEAFF. The DNA for the CDR3 is TGTGCCAGCCCGTCTAAAGCGGACACTGAAGCTTTCTTT.

This chain uses TRBV2 with TRBJ2-1, with 10 bases that match TRBD2. The germline CDR1 and CDR2 sequences are SNHLY and FYNNEI. V shed 10 bases and J 7 bases; nucleotides not matched to a gene: 10. The CDR3 loop spans 14 amino acids. CDR3 nucleotides: TGTGCCACCCGAGATGCTAGCGGGAGTAATGAGCAGTTCTTC. Translation gives CATRDASGSNEQFF.

This clone was seen once. This chain uses TRBV27 with TRBJ2-1; no definite D call. There are 16 residues in the CDR3. V was clipped by 5 bases and J by 7 bases, with 21 bases between them. CDR1 and CDR2 (germline): MNHEY, SMNVEV (reference sequence). CDR3 bases: TGTGCCAGCAGTCAATCTAGGGCCCCTCTCCTAAATGAGCAGTTCTTC. Protein product: CASSQSRAPLLNEQFF.

The rearrangement uses TRBV7-2 and TRBJ1-1; 10 bases map to TRBD1. The CDR3 sequence is 15 residues long. Germline assignment: CDR1 SGHTA and CDR2 FQGNSA. With 8 bases clipped from V and 1 base from J, the junction kept 7 bases outside the gene matches. The CDR3, as DNA: TGTGCCAGCGACAGGGGGCTTGGGGGGAACACTGAAGCTTTCTTT. The encoded protein is CASDRGLGGNTEAFF.

The rearrangement uses TRBV29-1 and TRBJ2-3, with D perhaps TRBD1 (7 bases). This CDR3 contains 13 residues. Trimming took off 6 bases at V and 0 bases at J, with 10 bases between the two ends. Germline assignment: CDR1 SQVTM and CDR2 ANQGSEA. CDR3: CSVEGQSTDTQYF. The CDR3 DNA reads TGCAGCGTGGAGGGACAGAGCACAGATACGCAGTATTTT.

The V and J genes are TRBV5-5 and TRBJ1-1; perhaps TRBD1 as D (5 bases). Germline lookup yields CDR1 SGHKS and CDR2 YYEKEE (reference sequence). The CDR3 spans 16 residues. Trimming cost V 4 bases and J 0 bases, with 16 bases left between them. CDR3 coding DNA: TGTGCCAGCAGCGTTGAGTGGTACAGGATGAACACTGAAGCTTTCTTT. It yields the protein CASSVEWYRMNTEAFF.

This chain uses TRBV29-1 with TRBJ1-1; unclear D gene. This CDR3 contains 14 residues. CDR1 SQVTM and CDR2 ANQGSEA come from the germline V gene. Trimming took 4 bases from V and 2 from J, leaving 14 bases between them. This CDR3 is CSVGHGQLNTEAFF. CDR3 in DNA: TGCAGCGTTGGGCATGGGCAGCTAAACACTGAAGCTTTCTTT. The variable domain in full, with the rest retrieved from reference TRBV29-1 and TRBJ1-1, is SAVISQKPSRDICQRGTSLTIQCQVDSQVTMMFWYRQQPGQSLTLIATANQGSEATYESGFVIDKFPISRPNLTFSTLTVSNMSPEDSSIYLCSVGHGQLNTEAFFGQGTRLTVV.

CDR3 sequence: CASSQDAGGAAYEQYF. CDR3 DNA sequence: TGTGCCAGCAGCCAAGATGCGGGGGGGGCCGCCTACGAGCAGTACTTC. This rearrangement joins TRBV4-2 to TRBJ2-7; 9 nucleotides match TRBD2. CDR3 length equals 16 residues. CDR1 and CDR2 from the germline V gene are LGHNA and YNFKEQ. The J segment lost 2 bases and the V segment lost 0 bases, leaving 5 bases of the junction unmatched.